Below are 26 T cell receptor beta chains sequenced from a single sample in a study of tumor-infiltrating lymphocytes in primary liver carcinoma. Germline DNA was also extracted, and blood RNA derived from unsorted whole blood. With around 490 ng total RNA as template and a constant-region primer, TCR beta cDNA was made. Three-round nested multiplex PCR performed with slightly modified ARM-PCR produced the TCR beta libraries. The first two PCR rounds used TRBV1-TRBV30 primers with a Cbeta primer, approximately 10 cycles each. TCRdb re-called the multiplex PCR reads with MiXCR, one entry per CDR3 protein. The sample has 300,000 to 350,000 distinct CDR3 sequences; around three fifths are singletons. Sequenced input: peripheral blood. The receptors stem from a man aged 35-49 years with primary liver carcinoma and hepatitis B virus infection.

This clonotype turned up a few times. The chain has TRBV12-3 or TRBV12-4 and TRBJ2-3; 10 nucleotides line up with TRBD2. The CDR3 has 15 amino acids. After removal of 6 bases from V and 0 bases from J, the junction contained 3 bases not matched to a gene. The CDR3 loop reads CASRKTSGSTDTQYF. CDR3 DNA sequence: TGTGCCAGCAGGAAGACTAGCGGGAGCACAGATACGCAGTATTTT.

On this clonotype: At one end, the junction sequence differs from germline, possibly due to a read error. The chain carries TRBV11-1 and TRBJ2-6; 8 bases match TRBD2. This CDR3 contains 16 residues. Germline lookup yields CDR1 SGHAT and CDR2 FQDESV (reference sequence). CDR3 protein: CTSSQTLSGGANVLAF. The CDR3 DNA reads TGTACCAGCAGCCAGACCCTATCGGGAGGGGCCAATGTCCTGGCTTTC.

Of note for this clonotype: The junction does not match germline at one end; this may be a read error. The V gene is TRBV13, the J gene TRBJ2-1; TRBD2 agrees at 10 bases. Looked up from germline, CDR1 is PRHDT and CDR2 is FYEKMQ (reference sequence). The CDR3 is 14 amino acids. CDR3: CANSSSGSMHEQFF. The CDR3 coding sequence is TGTGCCAACAGCTCTAGCGGGAGCATGCATGAGCAGTTCTTC.

In DNA, the CDR3 is TGTGCCAGCAGCTTAACTAGAGGGCCTGGAGGGGCCAACGTCCTGACTTTC. This translates into CASSLTRGPGGANVLTF. The chain employs TRBV5-6 and TRBJ2-6; TRBD2 might be the D (5 bases). Germline CDR1 reads SGHDT; CDR2 reads YYEEEE. The CDR3 is 17 amino acids. Trimming took 2 bases from V and 4 from J, leaving 16 bases between them.

This clonotype was recorded only once. Since the CDR3 does not end with the conserved phenylalanine or tryptophan, this likely comes from a read error. V is TRBV28 and J is TRBJ2-1; TRBD2 aligns across 8 bases. Trimming removed 6 bases from V and 8 bases from J; junction bases left unmatched: 9. Germline CDR1 and CDR2: MDHEN and SYDVKM. The CDR3 length is 14 residues. The CDR3 DNA sequence: TGTGCCAGCAGCGGCGGGACTAGGTTCTATGAGCAGTTCTTA. Amino acids: CASSGGTRFYEQFL.

This clonotype came up a few times. J is TRBJ1-4 and V is TRBV5-1; D unresolved. Deletions cut 0 bases from V and 2 bases from J, with 8 bases between. The CDR3 is 15 amino acids. Germline CDR1 is SGHRS and CDR2 is YFSETQ. Here the CDR3 reads CASSLGADTNEKLFF. CDR3 DNA sequence: TGCGCCAGCAGCTTGGGGGCAGATACTAATGAAAAACTGTTTTTT.

Here the CDR3 reads CASSPPTGSHNEQFF. The CDR3 DNA reads as TGTGCCAGCAGTCCCCCGACAGGGTCCCACAATGAGCAGTTCTTC. The V gene is TRBV28, the J gene TRBJ2-1; 7 bases agree with TRBD1. Trimming at V came to 5 bases and at J to 5 bases, leaving 9 bases not matched to a gene. CDR1 is MDHEN, CDR2 SYDVKM, per germline. This CDR3 has 15 residues.

This clonotype turned up a few times. The rearrangement links TRBV28 to TRBJ2-3; 13 nucleotides agree with TRBD2. Trimming removed 11 bases from V and 3 bases from J; junction bases left unmatched: 5. This CDR3 has 14 amino acids. The germline gives CDR1 MDHEN, CDR2 SYDVKM. CDR3 loop: CAGRTSGRTDTQYF. The CDR3 DNA follows: TGTGCCGGGCGGACTAGCGGGAGAACAGATACGCAGTATTTT.

CDR3 DNA: TGTGCCAGCAGCTTAACTGCGGGAGCCCCTCCCGGGGGACTGTTTTTT. Protein product: CASSLTAGAPPGGLFF. This chain links TRBV11-1 with TRBJ2-2, with 7 bases fitting TRBD2. The germline CDR1 and CDR2 sequences are SGHAT and FQDESV (reference sequence). The V segment lost 2 bases and the J segment 14 bases; nucleotides outside the gene matches: 17. The CDR3 is 16 residues long. Variable domain in full (rest from reference TRBV11-1 and TRBJ2-2): EAEVAQSPRYKITEKSQAVAFWCDPISGHATLYWYRQILGQGPELLVQFQDESVVDDSQLPKDRFSAERLKGVDSTLKIQPAELGDSAMYLCASSLTAGAPPGGLFFGEGSRLTVL.

Note on this clonotype: At one of its ends the junction is not consistent with the germline gene, which may arise from a read error. The rearrangement uses TRBV29-1 and TRBJ2-2; 7 bases map to TRBD2. Germline values: CDR1 SQVTM, CDR2 ANQGSEA. The CDR3 is made up of 14 amino acids. CDR3 sequence reads: CSVESGMGTVELFF. In DNA form, the CDR3 reads TGCAGCGTTGAAAGCGGGATGGGGACCGTGGAGCTGTTTTTT.

This rearrangement joins TRBV11-1 to TRBJ2-1, with 9 bases aligning to TRBD2. Judging by the DNA end, TRBJ2-7 fits better; the J call may be wrong. CDR1 is SGHAT, CDR2 FQDESV, per germline (reference sequence). The CDR3 has 15 residues. CDR3 nucleotides: TGTGCCAGCAGCATCGGACTAGCGTGGAACAATGAGCAGTACTTC. Its translation: CASSIGLAWNNEQYF.

This clonotype was picked up a small number of times. Mismatch with germline at one junction end may stem from a read error. CDR3 DNA sequence: TGTGCCAACAGTTACGAGGTACCCTACGCGCAGTACTTC. Translating it yields CANSYEVPYAQYF. This chain links TRBV6-2 or TRBV6-3 with TRBJ2-7; D is unclear. The CDR3 has 13 amino acids. Germline values: CDR1 MNHEY, CDR2 SVGEGT.

Regarding this clonotype: The missing conserved phenylalanine or tryptophan at the end of this CDR3 makes a read error likely. This sequence joins TRBV6-2 or TRBV6-3 and TRBJ2-7; D call uncertain. The CDR3 contains 11 residues. Germline V CDR1 and CDR2: MNHEY, SVGEGT. CDR3 protein: CTSSEFYEQYS. The CDR3 DNA reads as TGTACCAGCAGCGAGTTCTACGAGCAGTACTCC.

This clonotype occurred a few times. The V and J genes are TRBV5-6 and TRBJ2-5, with 8 bases aligning to TRBD1. Germline V gene data show CDR1 as SGHDT and CDR2 as YYEEEE. V dropped 2 bases and J dropped 2; count of bases not matched to a gene: 2. The CDR3 totals 14 residues. CDR3 loop: CASSFGTGQETQYF. The CDR3 bases are TGTGCCAGCAGCTTTGGGACAGGACAAGAGACCCAGTACTTC.

The chain is built from TRBV30 and TRBJ1-5, with TRBD1 matching over 7 bases. The CDR3 sequence is 14 residues long. J gave up 5 bases and V 2 bases, and 6 bases lay outside the gene matches. Germline loops: CDR1 GTSNPN, CDR2 SVGIG (reference sequence). As DNA, the CDR3 is TGTGCCTGGAGTCTGACAGGGACCTATCAGCCCCAGCATTTT. Encoded protein: CAWSLTGTYQPQHF.

Points on this clonotype: This may come from a read error, since a much larger clone is one base off. The chain employs TRBV4-2 and TRBJ2-5; 7 nucleotides line up with TRBD2. This CDR3 comprises 16 residues. Germline V CDR1 and CDR2: LGHNA, YNFKEQ. With V trimmed by 4 bases and J by 4 bases, 12 bases remained unmatched. This CDR3 reads CASSLDFSASGETQYF. The CDR3 bases are TGTGCCAGCAGCCTAGATTTCTCGGCTAGCGGAGAGACCCAGTACTTC.

A note on this clonotype: A much larger clone differs by one base, so this may be a read error. The chain joins TRBV12-3 or TRBV12-4 to TRBJ2-7; D may be TRBD2 (5 bases). This CDR3 comprises 18 residues. The V end was cut by 5 bases, the J end by 2 bases, with 25 bases between. CDR3 sequence reads: CASSVDGLVAPGTYEQYF. CDR3 DNA: TGTGCCAGCAGTGTTGACGGACTCGTGGCCCCCGGGACCTACGAGCAGTACTTC.

The J gene is TRBJ1-6, the V gene TRBV5-4; TRBD1 matches at 8 bases. The CDR3 runs 13 residues. V dropped 4 bases and J dropped 10; count of bases not matched to a gene: 4. The germline V gene has CDR1 SGHNT and CDR2 YYREEE (reference sequence). The CDR3 loop reads CASSLDRESPLHF. The CDR3 DNA is TGTGCCAGCAGCCTGGACAGGGAATCACCCCTCCACTTT.

Concerning this clonotype: The CDR3 ends on some other residue instead of the conserved phenylalanine or tryptophan, so this is likely a read error. The genes are TRBV6-5 and TRBJ2-5, with TRBD2 identical over 14 bases. This CDR3 has 17 amino acids. Germline CDR1 is MNHEY and CDR2 is SVGAGI. CDR3 DNA: TGTGCTAGCAGTAAAACCGCGGGACTAGCGGGAGTGGAGACCCAGTACTTA. Amino acids: CASSKTAGLAGVETQYL.

For this clonotype: The junction does not match germline at one end; this may be a read error. The chain links TRBV4-1 to TRBJ2-7; perhaps TRBD1 as D (6 bases). This CDR3 region has 15 residues. CDR1 and CDR2 (germline): MGHRA, YSYEKL. The CDR3 DNA follows: TGCGCCATCAGCAACACAGGGTCAGGGCCCTACGAGCAGTACTTC. This encodes CAISNTGSGPYEQYF.

As regards this clonotype: One base away lies a much larger clone, so this may be a sequencing read error. The V and J genes are TRBV6-1 and TRBJ2-1, with D perhaps given as TRBD1 or TRBD2 (5 bases each). Germline V gives CDR1 MNHNS, CDR2 SASEGT. The CDR3 runs 14 residues. CDR3: CTSSLRGGSNEQFF. The CDR3 DNA reads TGTACCAGCAGCCTGCGTGGGGGATCCAATGAGCAGTTCTTC.

V is TRBV29-1 and J is TRBJ2-7; the match to TRBD2 covers 7 bases. V lost 6 bases and J lost 7; bases outside the gene matches: 12. Germline values: CDR1 SQVTM, CDR2 ANQGSEA. The CDR3 extends over 13 amino acids. This chain's CDR3 is CSVGGTCGSEQYF. CDR3 nucleotide sequence: TGCAGCGTCGGGGGGACTTGCGGGAGTGAGCAGTACTTC.

The DNA for the CDR3 is TGCTGTGCCATGACATCTGGGACCGGCACTCCCTACGAGCAGTACTTC. As protein: CCAMTSGTGTPYEQYF. The chain links TRBV29-1 to TRBJ2-7; D tentatively fits TRBD1 or TRBD2 (5 bases each). The CDR3 contains 16 residues. In germline, CDR1 is SQVTM, CDR2 ANQGSEA.

Concerning this clonotype: The junction departs from germline at one end; a sequencing error may be responsible. The rearrangement links TRBV10-3 to TRBJ2-3; perhaps TRBD2 as D (6 bases). Germline V CDR1 and CDR2: ENHRY, SYGVKD. This CDR3 region has 18 residues. CDR3 in amino acids: CAISNPVSGLAKADRQYF. CDR3 sequence (DNA): TGTGCCATCAGTAACCCCGTGTCCGGGCTAGCGAAGGCAGATAGGCAGTATTTT.

A few counts support this clonotype. V and J are TRBV6-5 and TRBJ2-3; D remains unclear. Germline CDR1 is MNHEY and CDR2 is SVGAGI. This CDR3 is 11 amino acids long. V was shortened by 10 bases and J by 6 bases, with 11 bases between the two germline ends. Here the CDR3 reads CANTTRDTQYF. CDR3 nucleotides: TGTGCCAACACCACAAGGGATACGCAGTATTTT.

In this sample, this clonotype turned up once. One end of the junction does not line up with germline, which may come from a read error. The V call is TRBV11-2, the J call TRBJ2-5; D is unclear. Germline V gives CDR1 SGHAT, CDR2 FQNNGV. CDR3 size: 12 residues. The CDR3 DNA follows: TGTGCCATCAGCTTGGACCAAGAGATCCAGTACTTC. Its protein is CAISLDQEIQYF. Full variable domain (missing parts from reference TRBV11-2 and TRBJ2-5): EAGVAQSPRYKIIEKRQSVAFWCNPISGHATLYWYQQILGQGPKLLIQFQNNGVVDDSQLPKDRFSAERLKGVDSTLKIQPAKLEDSAVYLCAISLDQEIQYFGPGTRLLVL.